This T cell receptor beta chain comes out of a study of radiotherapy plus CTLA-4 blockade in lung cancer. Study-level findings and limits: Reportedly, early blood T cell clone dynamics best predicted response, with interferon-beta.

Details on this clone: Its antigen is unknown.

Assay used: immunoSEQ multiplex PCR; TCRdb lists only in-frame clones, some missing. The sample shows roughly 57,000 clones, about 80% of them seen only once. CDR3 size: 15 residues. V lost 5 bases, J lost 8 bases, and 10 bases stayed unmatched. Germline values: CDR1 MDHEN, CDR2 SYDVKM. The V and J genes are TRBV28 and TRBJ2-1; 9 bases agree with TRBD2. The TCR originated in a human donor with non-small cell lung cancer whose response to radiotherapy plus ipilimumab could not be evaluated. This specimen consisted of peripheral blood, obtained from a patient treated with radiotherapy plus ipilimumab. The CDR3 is CASSPAVAGDDEQFF. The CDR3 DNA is TGTGCCAGCAGTCCAGCGGTAGCGGGAGACGATGAGCAGTTCTTC.